This paragraph reports one T cell receptor (beta chain). Its antigen is not known. Original processing methods: Owing to the provision of junction-only sequences devoid of quality scores by immunoSEQ, filtering differed. The repertoire was sequenced with immunoSEQ multiplex PCR; TCRdb's copy has only in-frame clones and lacks some. Clone size and the V and J calls come from that table; the DNA yielded D and trimming. The table records 2 million to 2.5 million clones, 85% to 95% of them present only once. This CDR3 region has 16 residues. The ends lost 6 bases at V and 0 bases at J; junction bases unmatched: 5. From germline, CDR1 is SNHLY and CDR2 FYNNEI. The donors, all of them Caucasian adults, lived in Nashville, Tennessee. The sample comes from a study of shared clonotypes between healthy human individuals. Notes on the study in general: There were few donors, and this limited the genetic and exposure-history diversity represented. Investigators expected sequencing depth to affect clonotype sharing among donors.

The receptor's source is a man between 18 and 35 years old in good health. Some clones in this sample may be carry-over from other donors' samples. Sequencing was performed on naive CD4+ T cells from PBMCs. The subset is: CD45RA+ positively selected. The V call is TRBV2, the J call TRBJ2-2, with 9 bases that match TRBD1. CDR3 loop: CASSQQGAANTGELFF. As DNA, the CDR3 is TGTGCCAGCAGCCAACAGGGGGCTGCGAACACCGGGGAGCTGTTTTTT. The complete variable domain, with remaining parts taken from reference TRBV2 and TRBJ2-2, reads EPEVTQTPSHQVTQMGQEVILRCVPISNHLYFYWYRQILGQKVEFLVSFYNNEISEKSEIFDDQFSVERPDGSNFTLKIRSTKLEDSAMYFCASSQQGAANTGELFFGEGSRLTVL.